These T cell receptor beta chains were read from a single sample in a study of blood T cells in healthy people across ages. One entry per CDR3 protein results from TCRdb running MiXCR on the 5' RACE reads. The table has around 1.1 million distinct CDR3 sequences, around two fifths seen once. Sequences were obtained from blood. Every receptor here comes from a man younger than 35 in good health. The CDR3 runs from the conserved cysteine through the conserved F or W. D genes are given only for firm matches. Not all rows give a size; the values are once, few, many and, for expanded clones, a class.

clone_size	d_call	j_call	v_call	cdr3_length	cdr3_nt	cdr3_aa
-	-	TRBJ2-1	TRBV20-1	13	TGCAGTGCTAGAGATCAGGGTTGGGATGAGCAGTTCTTC	CSARDQGWDEQFF
-	TRBD2	TRBJ2-7	TRBV12-3/TRBV12-4	14	TGTGCCAGCAGTCTGGGACTAGCGAGCTACGAGCAGTACTTC	CASSLGLASYEQYF
-	-	TRBJ1-1	TRBV4-2	14	TGTGCCAGCGGTACAACGGGACGGGGGACTGAAGCTTTCTTT	CASGTTGRGTEAFF
many	TRBD1	TRBJ1-2	TRBV4-1	15	TGCGCCAGCAACTACGGGACAGGGGCAGACTATGGCTACACCTTC	CASNYGTGADYGYTF
-	-	TRBJ1-1	TRBV6-5	11	TGTGCCAGCGGGCCGGGAACTGAAGCTTTCTTT	CASGPGTEAFF
few	TRBD2	TRBJ2-1	TRBV18	15	TGTGCCAGCTCACCAAGGGAGGGGCTCCACAATGAGCAGTTCTTC	CASSPREGLHNEQFF
-	-	TRBJ2-3	TRBV29-1	14	TGCAGCGTTAAGAAGGCGATCCGCACAGATACGCAGTATTTT	CSVKKAIRTDTQYF
-	-	TRBJ2-3	TRBV10-3	15	TGTGCCACAGGGAGGCTGGTGTTAGCTCCAGATACGCAGTATTTT	CATGRLVLAPDTQYF
-	-	TRBJ1-2	TRBV20-1	13	TGCAGTGCTAAAGTGGCAGGGGACTATGGCTACACCTTC	CSAKVAGDYGYTF
few	TRBD2	TRBJ2-7	TRBV29-1	12	TGCAGCGCTAGCGGGGGCCCCTACGAGCAGTACTTC	CSASGGPYEQYF
few	TRBD1	TRBJ1-1	TRBV7-2	15	TGTGCCAGCAGCTTCTCGACAGGGGAGAACACTGAAGCTTTCTTT	CASSFSTGENTEAFF
few	-	TRBJ1-1	TRBV27	14	TGTGCCAGCAGTTTAAGTTCCGTGAACACTGAAGCTTTCTTT	CASSLSSVNTEAFF
few	-	TRBJ1-2	TRBV7-2	15	TGTGCCAGCAGCTCCGACAGGAAAGCTAACTATGGCTACACCTTC	CASSSDRKANYGYTF
-	-	TRBJ2-3	TRBV6-2/TRBV6-3	12	TGTGCTCCCAGTACGGCCTCAGATACGCAGTATTTT	CAPSTASDTQYF
few	-	TRBJ1-2	TRBV12-3/TRBV12-4	13	TGTGCCAGCAGCCAATGGGGAGACTATGGCTACACCTTC	CASSQWGDYGYTF
-	-	TRBJ1-2	TRBV7-9	13	TGTGCCAGCAGCTTAGGTGGGGCAGTTACCTACACCTTC	CASSLGGAVTYTF
few	-	TRBJ1-5	TRBV20-1	12	TGCAGTGCTAGCAGGGAGAGGCAGCCCCAGCATTTT	CSASRERQPQHF
-	TRBD2	TRBJ2-1	TRBV20-1	12	TGCAGTGCTTGCCTAGCGGGGGTTGAGCAGTTCTTC	CSACLAGVEQFF
-	TRBD2	TRBJ2-5	TRBV4-2	17	TGTGCCAGCAGCCAAGATCCGTACGGGGGGAGCTTCTACGGGCAGTACTTC	CASSQDPYGGSFYGQYF
-	-	TRBJ1-2	TRBV2	14	TGTGCCAGCTTTGTCTTAAGGGGTGTCTATGGCTACACCTTC	CASFVLRGVYGYTF
few	-	TRBJ2-1	TRBV4-1	15	TGCGCCAGCAGCCAAGCCCAGGACAGTTACGATGAGCAGTTCTTC	CASSQAQDSYDEQFF
-	-	TRBJ1-1	TRBV27	13	TGTGCCAGCAGTTGGGGTCTTACGGCTGAAGCTTTCTTT	CASSWGLTAEAFF